This note documents a single T cell receptor (beta chain) sequence. CDR3 length: 12 amino acids. Germline V CDR1 and CDR2: SEHNR, FQNEAQ (reference sequence). The V end lost 1 base, the J end lost 8 bases, and 5 bases lay between the germline ends. The entry originates in a study of neoadjuvant nivolumab and ipilimumab in lung cancer. Here immunoSEQ multiplex PCR was the method, and the copy in TCRdb shows in-frame clones only, minus some. The sample contains 18,000 or so clones, 60% to 85% of which appear only once. The chain has TRBV7-9 and TRBJ1-4; D remains ambiguous. The sequence was obtained from an adult with non-small cell lung cancer. Specimen: tumor tissue, collected after neoadjuvant nivolumab, alone or with ipilimumab, at or shortly before surgery. In nucleotides, the CDR3 is TGTGCCAGCAGCTTAGTTAGCGAAAAACTGTTTTTT. This sequence encodes CASSLVSEKLFF.